This record covers a single TCR beta chain. The record originates from a study of T cells in Graves' hyperthyroidism and ophthalmopathy. It was RNA transcripts that yielded the amplified TCR beta CDR3 regions. First-round RT-PCR of the TCR CDR3 relied on the HTBI primer set. TCRdb re-called the multiplex PCR reads through MiXCR, storing one row per CDR3 protein. The data show about 640,000 distinct CDR3 sequences, less than 25% seen once. Trimming left V 6 bases short and J 4 bases short, with 10 bases between. CDR3 length equals 13 residues. CDR1 ENHRY and CDR2 SYGVKD come from the germline V gene. The TCR originated in a young man with Graves' ophthalmopathy. Sequencing used blood. V gene TRBV10-3 combines with J gene TRBJ1-3; D might be TRBD1 (6 bases). CDR3: CAISATGGNTIYF. As DNA, the CDR3 is TGTGCCATCAGCGCAACAGGGGGAAACACCATATATTTT.